The following is a TCR beta chain sequence with its context. The record originates from a study of blood T cell repertoires in COVID-19. About the study: From the United States, Italy and Spain came samples of acute and convalescent COVID-19. The analysed material was cDNA or gDNA that came from T cells, B-cell-depleted T cells, or PBMCs.

Study processing details: Amplification with reference gene primers provided the estimates of nucleated cell counts. Sequencing was performed with immunoSEQ multiplex PCR; in TCRdb, only in-frame clones are kept and a portion is missing. Clone size and V and J calls were adopted from that table, with D and trimming inferred from the DNA. The sample holds roughly 250,000 clones, 84% seen once. Per germline, CDR1 WSHSY and CDR2 SAAADI. The CDR3 is made up of 15 amino acids. V was cut by 7 bases and J by 2 bases, with 12 bases left in between. The origin of this receptor is a man aged 50 or older with acute or convalescent COVID-19. The chain joins TRBV10-2 to TRBJ2-6; D gene uncertain. Sequenced material: peripheral blood. CDR3 loop: CASTVGPTGANVLTF. The DNA for the CDR3 is TGCGCCAGCACGGTGGGCCCCACTGGGGCCAACGTCCTGACTTTC.